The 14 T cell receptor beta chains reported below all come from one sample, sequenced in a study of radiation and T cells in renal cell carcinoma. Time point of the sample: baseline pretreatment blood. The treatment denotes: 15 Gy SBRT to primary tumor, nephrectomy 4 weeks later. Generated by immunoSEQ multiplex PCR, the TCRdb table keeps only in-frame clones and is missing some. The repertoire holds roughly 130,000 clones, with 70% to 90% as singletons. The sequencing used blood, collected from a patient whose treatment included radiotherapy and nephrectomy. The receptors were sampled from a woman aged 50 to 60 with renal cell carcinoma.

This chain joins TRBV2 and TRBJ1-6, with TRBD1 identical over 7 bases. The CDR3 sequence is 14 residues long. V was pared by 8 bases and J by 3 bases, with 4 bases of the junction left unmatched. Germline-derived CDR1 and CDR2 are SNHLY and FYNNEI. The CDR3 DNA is TGTGCCAGCTGCCGGGACAGCTATAATTCACCCCTCCACTTT. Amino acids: CASCRDSYNSPLHF.

CDR3 bases: TGTGCCAGCAGCGCCTCGGTGGACACTGAAGCTTTCTTT. Residues: CASSASVDTEAFF. The chain recombines TRBV7-3 with TRBJ1-1; D is uncertain. Trimming took 5 bases from V and 3 from J, leaving 10 bases between them. The germline V gene encodes CDR1 SGHTA and CDR2 FQGTGA. The CDR3 runs to 13 residues.

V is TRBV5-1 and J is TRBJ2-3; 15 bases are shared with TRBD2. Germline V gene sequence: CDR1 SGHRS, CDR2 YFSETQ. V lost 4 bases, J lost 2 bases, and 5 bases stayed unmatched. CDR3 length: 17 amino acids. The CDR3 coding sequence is TGCGCCAGCAGCGAAGGGACTAGCGGGGGGCCCACAGATACGCAGTATTTT. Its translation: CASSEGTSGGPTDTQYF.

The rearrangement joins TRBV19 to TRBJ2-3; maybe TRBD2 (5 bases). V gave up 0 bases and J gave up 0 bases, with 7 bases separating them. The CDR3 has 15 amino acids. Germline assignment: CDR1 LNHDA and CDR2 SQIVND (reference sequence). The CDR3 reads CASSIDGVSTDTQYF. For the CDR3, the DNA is TGTGCCAGTAGTATAGACGGGGTTAGCACAGATACGCAGTATTTT.

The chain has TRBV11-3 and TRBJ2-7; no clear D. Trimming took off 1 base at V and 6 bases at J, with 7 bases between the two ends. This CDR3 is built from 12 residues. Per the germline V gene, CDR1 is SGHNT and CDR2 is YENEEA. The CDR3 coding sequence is TGTGCCAGCAGCTTAGGGCCATCCGAGCAGTACTTC. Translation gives CASSLGPSEQYF.

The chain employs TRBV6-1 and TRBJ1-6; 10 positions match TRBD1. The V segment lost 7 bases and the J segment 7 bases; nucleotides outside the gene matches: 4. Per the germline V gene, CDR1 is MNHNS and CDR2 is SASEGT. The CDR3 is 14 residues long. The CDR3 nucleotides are TGTGCCAGCAACGGGGACAGGGGAAATTCACCCCTCCACTTT. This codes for CASNGDRGNSPLHF.

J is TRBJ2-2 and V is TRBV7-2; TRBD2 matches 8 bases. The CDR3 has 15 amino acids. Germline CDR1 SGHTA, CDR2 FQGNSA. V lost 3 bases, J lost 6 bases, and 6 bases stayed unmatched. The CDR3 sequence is CASSFDGGVPGELFF. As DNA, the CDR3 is TGTGCCAGCAGCTTCGACGGGGGGGTTCCCGGGGAGCTGTTTTTT.

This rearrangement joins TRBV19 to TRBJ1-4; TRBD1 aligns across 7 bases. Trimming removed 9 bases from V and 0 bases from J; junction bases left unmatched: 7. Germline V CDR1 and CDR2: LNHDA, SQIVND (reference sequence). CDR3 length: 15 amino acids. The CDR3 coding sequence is TGTGCCAGCCAGAGGGGGACAGCAACTAATGAAAAACTGTTTTTT. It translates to CASQRGTATNEKLFF.

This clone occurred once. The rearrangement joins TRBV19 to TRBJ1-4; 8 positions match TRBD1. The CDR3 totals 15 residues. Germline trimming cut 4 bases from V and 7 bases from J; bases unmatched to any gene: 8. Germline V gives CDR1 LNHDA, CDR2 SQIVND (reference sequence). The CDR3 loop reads CASSTTGTGIEKLFF. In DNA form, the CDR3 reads TGTGCCAGTAGTACTACCGGGACAGGTATTGAAAAACTGTTTTTT.

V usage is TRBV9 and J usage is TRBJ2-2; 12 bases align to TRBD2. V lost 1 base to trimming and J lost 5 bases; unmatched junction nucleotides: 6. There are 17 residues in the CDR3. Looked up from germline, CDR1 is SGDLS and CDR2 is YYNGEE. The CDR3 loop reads CASSVLAGGPGTGELFF. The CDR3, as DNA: TGTGCCAGCAGCGTACTAGCGGGGGGGCCCGGGACCGGGGAGCTGTTTTTT. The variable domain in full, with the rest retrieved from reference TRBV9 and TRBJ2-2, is DSGVTQTPKHLITATGQRVTLRCSPRSGDLSVYWYQQSLDQGLQFLIQYYNGEERAKGNILERFSAQQFPDLHSELNLSSLELGDSALYFCASSVLAGGPGTGELFFGEGSRLTVL.

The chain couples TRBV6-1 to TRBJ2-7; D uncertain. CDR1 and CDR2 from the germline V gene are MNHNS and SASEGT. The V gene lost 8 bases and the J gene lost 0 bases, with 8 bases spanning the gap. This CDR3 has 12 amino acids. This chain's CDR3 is CASEGYSYEQYF. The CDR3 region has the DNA TGTGCCAGCGAAGGGTACTCCTACGAGCAGTACTTC.

The CDR3 nucleotides are TGTGCCAGCAGCTGGGGGACGAGCTACCCTGGAAACACCATATATTTT. This gives the protein CASSWGTSYPGNTIYF. The rearrangement uses TRBV5-6 and TRBJ1-3; maybe TRBD1 (5 bases). This CDR3 contains 16 residues. CDR1 is SGHDT, CDR2 YYEEEE, per germline. V was cut by 3 bases and J by 2 bases, with 15 bases left in between.

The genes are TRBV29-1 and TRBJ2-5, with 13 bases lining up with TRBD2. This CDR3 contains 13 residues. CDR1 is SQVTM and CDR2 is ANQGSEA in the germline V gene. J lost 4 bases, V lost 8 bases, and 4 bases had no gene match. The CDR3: CSSGLAGAETQYF. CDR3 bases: TGCAGCTCTGGACTAGCGGGGGCAGAGACCCAGTACTTC.

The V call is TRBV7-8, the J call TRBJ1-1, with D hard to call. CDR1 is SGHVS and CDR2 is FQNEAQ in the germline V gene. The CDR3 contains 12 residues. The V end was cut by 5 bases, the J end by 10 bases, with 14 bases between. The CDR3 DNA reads TGTGCCAGCAGCCCTATCGGGCTGGGAGCTTTCTTT. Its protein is CASSPIGLGAFF. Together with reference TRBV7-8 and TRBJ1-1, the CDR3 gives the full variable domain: GAGVSQSPRYKVAKRGQDVALRCDPISGHVSLFWYQQALGQGPEFLTYFQNEAQLDKSGLPSDRFFAERPEGSVSTLKIQRTQQEDSAVYLCASSPIGLGAFFGQGTRLTVV.